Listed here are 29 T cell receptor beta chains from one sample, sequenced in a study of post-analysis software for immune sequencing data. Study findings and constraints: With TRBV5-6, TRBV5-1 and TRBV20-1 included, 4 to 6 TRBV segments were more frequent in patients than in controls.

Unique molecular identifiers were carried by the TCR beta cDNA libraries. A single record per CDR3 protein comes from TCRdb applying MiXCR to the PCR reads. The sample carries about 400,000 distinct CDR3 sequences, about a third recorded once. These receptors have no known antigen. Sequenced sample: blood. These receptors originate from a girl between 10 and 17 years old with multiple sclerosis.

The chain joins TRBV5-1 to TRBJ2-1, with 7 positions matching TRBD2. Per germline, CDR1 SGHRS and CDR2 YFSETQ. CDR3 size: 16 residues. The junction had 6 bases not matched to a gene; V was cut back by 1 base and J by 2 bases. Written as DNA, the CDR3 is TGCGCCAGCAGCTTGTTCGGGGGGAACGCCTACAATGAGCAGTTCTTC. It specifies CASSLFGGNAYNEQFF.

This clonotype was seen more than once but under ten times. DNA for the CDR3: TGCAGTGCTAGTTGGCCAGCGGAGAGCTATGAGCAGTTCTTC. It specifies CSASWPAESYEQFF. V is TRBV20-1 and J is TRBJ2-1; a possible D gene is TRBD2 (5 bases). Trimming left V 3 bases short and J 8 bases short, with 17 bases between. The CDR3 consists of 14 residues. CDR1 is DFQATT, CDR2 SNEGSKA, per germline (reference sequence).

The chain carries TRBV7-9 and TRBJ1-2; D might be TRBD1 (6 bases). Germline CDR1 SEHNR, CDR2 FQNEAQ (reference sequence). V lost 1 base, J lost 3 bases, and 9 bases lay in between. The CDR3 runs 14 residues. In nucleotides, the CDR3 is TGTGCCAGCAGCTTAGGCAGGGGCGACTATGGCTACACCTTC. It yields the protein CASSLGRGDYGYTF.

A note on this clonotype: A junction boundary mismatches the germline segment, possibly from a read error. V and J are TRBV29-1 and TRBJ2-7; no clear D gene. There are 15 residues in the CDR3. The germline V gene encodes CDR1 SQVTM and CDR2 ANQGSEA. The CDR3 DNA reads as TGCAGCGTTGTGATGGCTAGTACGTCCTCCTATGAGCAGTACTTC. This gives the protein CSVVMASTSSYEQYF.

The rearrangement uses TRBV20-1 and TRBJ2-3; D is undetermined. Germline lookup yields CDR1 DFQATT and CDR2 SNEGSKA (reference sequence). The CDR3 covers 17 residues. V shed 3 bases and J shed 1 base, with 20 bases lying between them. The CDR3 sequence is CSASGTMGHTGTDTQYF. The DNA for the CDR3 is TGCAGTGCTAGCGGTACTATGGGCCATACCGGCACAGATACGCAGTATTTT.

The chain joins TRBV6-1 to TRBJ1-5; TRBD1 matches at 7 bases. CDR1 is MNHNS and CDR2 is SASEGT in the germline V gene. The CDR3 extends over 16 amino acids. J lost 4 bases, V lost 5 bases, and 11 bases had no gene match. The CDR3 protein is CASSPRQGNLNQPQHF. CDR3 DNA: TGTGCCAGCAGTCCCCGACAGGGTAACCTAAATCAGCCCCAGCATTTT.

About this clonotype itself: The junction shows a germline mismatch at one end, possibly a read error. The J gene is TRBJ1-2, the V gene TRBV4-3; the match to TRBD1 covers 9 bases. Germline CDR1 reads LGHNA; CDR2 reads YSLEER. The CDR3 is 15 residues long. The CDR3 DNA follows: TGCGCCAGTTCCTCCCCCGGGACAGGGAACTATGACTACACCTTC. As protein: CASSSPGTGNYDYTF.

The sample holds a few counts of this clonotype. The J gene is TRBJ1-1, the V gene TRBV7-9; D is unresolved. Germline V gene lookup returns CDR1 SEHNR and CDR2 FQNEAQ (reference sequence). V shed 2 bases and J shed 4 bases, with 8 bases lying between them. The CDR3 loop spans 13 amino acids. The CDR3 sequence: CASSLQRTTEAFF. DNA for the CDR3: TGTGCCAGCAGCTTACAGCGTACCACTGAAGCTTTCTTT.

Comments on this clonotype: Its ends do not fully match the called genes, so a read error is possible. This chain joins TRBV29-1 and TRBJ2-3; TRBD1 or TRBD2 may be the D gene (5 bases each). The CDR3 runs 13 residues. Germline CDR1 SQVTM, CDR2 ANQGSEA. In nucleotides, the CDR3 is TGCAGCGTCCCGGGGCCCTGGGCAGATACGCGGTATTTT. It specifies CSVPGPWADTRYF.

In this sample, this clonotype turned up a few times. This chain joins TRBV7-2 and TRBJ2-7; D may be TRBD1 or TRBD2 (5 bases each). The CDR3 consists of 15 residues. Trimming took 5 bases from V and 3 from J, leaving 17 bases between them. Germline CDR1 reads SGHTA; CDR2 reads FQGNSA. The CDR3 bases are TGTGCCAGCAGCCAATCCGGGACCTCGAGCTACGAGCAGTACTTC. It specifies CASSQSGTSSYEQYF.

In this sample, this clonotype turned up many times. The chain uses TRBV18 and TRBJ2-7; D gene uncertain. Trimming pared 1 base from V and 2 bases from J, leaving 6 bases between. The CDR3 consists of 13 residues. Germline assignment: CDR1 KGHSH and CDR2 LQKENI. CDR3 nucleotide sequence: TGTGCCAGCTCACCACGGGCTCCCTACGAGCAGTACTTC. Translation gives CASSPRAPYEQYF.

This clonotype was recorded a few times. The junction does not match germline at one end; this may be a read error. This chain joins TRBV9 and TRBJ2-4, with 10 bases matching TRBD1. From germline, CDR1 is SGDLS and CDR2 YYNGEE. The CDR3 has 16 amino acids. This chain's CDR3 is CACSAGTGVAKNIQYF. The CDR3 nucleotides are TGTGCCTGCAGCGCCGGGACAGGGGTAGCCAAAAACATTCAGTACTTC.

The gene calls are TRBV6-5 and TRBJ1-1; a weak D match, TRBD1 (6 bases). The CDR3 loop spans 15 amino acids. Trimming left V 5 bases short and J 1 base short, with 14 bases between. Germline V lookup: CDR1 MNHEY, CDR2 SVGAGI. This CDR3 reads CASSLNGGPNTEAFF. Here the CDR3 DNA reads TGTGCCAGCAGTCTTAATGGGGGCCCGAACACTGAAGCTTTCTTT.

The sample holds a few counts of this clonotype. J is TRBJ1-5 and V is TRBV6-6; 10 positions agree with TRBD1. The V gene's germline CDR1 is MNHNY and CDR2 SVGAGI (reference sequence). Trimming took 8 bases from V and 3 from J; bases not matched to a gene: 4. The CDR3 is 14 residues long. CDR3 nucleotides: TGTGCCAGCGCGGGACAGGGGTTCAATCAGCCCCAGCATTTT. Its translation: CASAGQGFNQPQHF.

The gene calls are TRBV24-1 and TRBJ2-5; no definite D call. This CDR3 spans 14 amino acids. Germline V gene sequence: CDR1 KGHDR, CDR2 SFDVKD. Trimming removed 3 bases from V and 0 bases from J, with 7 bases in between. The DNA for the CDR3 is TGTGCCACCAGTGATAGTAGGAACCAAGAGACCCAGTACTTC. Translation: CATSDSRNQETQYF.

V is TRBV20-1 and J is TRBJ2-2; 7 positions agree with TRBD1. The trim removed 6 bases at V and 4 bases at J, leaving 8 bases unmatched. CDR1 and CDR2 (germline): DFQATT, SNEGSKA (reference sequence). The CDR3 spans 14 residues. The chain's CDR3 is CSAPGQFGTGELFF. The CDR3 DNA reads TGCAGTGCCCCGGGACAGTTCGGCACCGGGGAGCTGTTTTTT.

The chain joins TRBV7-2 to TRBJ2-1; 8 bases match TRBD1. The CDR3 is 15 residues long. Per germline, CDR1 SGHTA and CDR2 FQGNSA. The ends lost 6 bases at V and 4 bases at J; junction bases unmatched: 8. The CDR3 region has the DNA TGTGCCAGCAGGTTACAGGGGGAGGATTACAATGAGCAGTTCTTC. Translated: CASRLQGEDYNEQFF.

The CDR3 is CAINKRGQSKNEQFF. CDR3 coding DNA: TGTGCCATTAATAAAAGGGGGCAGTCTAAGAATGAGCAGTTCTTC. The chain couples TRBV2 to TRBJ2-1, with 7 nucleotides matching TRBD1. This CDR3 is 15 amino acids long. The V gene's germline CDR1 is SNHLY and CDR2 FYNNEI. Germline trimming cut 10 bases from V and 7 bases from J; bases unmatched to any gene: 16.

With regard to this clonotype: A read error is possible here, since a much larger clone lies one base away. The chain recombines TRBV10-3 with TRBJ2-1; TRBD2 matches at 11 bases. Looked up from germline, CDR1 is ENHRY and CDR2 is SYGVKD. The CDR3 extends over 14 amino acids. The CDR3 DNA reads TGTGCCGTCAGTGCTAGCGGGGGGACGAATGAGCAGTTCTTC. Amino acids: CAVSASGGTNEQFF.

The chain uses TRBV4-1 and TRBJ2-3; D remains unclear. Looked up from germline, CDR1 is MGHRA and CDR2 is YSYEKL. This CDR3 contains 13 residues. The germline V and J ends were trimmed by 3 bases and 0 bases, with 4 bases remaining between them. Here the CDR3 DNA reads TGCGCCAGCAGCCACGGGAGCACAGATACGCAGTATTTT. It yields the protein CASSHGSTDTQYF.

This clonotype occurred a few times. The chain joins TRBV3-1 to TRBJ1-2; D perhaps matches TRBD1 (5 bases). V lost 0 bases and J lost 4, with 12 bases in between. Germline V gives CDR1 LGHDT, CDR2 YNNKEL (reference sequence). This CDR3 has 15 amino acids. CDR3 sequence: CASSQDHGGTYGYTF. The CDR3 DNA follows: TGTGCCAGCAGCCAAGATCATGGGGGGACCTATGGCTACACCTTC. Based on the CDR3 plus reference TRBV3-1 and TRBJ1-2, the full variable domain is DTAVSQTPKYLVTQMGNDKSIKCEQNLGHDTMYWYKQDSKKFLKIMFSYNNKELIINETVPNRFSPKSPDKAHLNLHINSLELGDSAVYFCASSQDHGGTYGYTFGSGTRLTVV.

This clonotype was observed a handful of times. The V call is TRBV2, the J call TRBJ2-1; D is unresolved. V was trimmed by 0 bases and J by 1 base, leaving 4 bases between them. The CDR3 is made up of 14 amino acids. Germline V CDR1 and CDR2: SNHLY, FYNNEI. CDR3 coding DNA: TGTGCCAGCAGTGAAGCGCGGTCCTACAATGAGCAGTTCTTC. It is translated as CASSEARSYNEQFF.

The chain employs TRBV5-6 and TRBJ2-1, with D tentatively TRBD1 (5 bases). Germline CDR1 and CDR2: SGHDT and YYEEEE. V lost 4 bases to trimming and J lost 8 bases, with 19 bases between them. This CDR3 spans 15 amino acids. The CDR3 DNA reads TGTGCCAGCAGCCCGCTAGGGGCGTCCCCCCATGAGCAGTTCTTC. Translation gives CASSPLGASPHEQFF.

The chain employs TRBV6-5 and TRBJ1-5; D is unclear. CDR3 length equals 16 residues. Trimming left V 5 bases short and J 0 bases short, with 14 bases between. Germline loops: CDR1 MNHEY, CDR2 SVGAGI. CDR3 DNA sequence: TGTGCCAGCAGTCCCGCCCCCGACATTAGCAATCAGCCCCAGCATTTT. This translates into CASSPAPDISNQPQHF.

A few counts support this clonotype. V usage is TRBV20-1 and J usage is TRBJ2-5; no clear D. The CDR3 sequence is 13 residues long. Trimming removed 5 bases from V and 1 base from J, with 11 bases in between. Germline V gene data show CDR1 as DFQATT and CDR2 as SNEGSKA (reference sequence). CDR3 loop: CSAERNPQETQYF. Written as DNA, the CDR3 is TGCAGTGCTGAGAGGAACCCCCAAGAGACCCAGTACTTC.

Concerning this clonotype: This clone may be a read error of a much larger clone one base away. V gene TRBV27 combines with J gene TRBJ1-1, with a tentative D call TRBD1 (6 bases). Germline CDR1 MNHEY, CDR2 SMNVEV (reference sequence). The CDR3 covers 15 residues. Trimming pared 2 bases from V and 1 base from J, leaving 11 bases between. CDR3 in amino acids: CASSLPTGTNTEAFF. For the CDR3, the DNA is TGTGCCAGCAGTTTACCTACAGGGACGAACACTGAAGCTTTCTTT.

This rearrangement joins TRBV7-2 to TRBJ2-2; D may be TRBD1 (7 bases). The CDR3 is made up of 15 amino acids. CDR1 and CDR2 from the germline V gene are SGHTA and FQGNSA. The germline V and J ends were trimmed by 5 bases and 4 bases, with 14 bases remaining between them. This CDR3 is CASSPRQGGTGELFF. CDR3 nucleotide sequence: TGTGCCAGCAGCCCCCGACAGGGAGGCACCGGGGAGCTGTTTTTT.

The CDR3 DNA reads as TGTGCCAGCAGCTTAAGTATCATCGGGACTAGCGGGGGGCAAAAAACCTCCTACAATGAGCAGTTCTTC. It translates to CASSLSIIGTSGGQKTSYNEQFF. The rearrangement links TRBV11-1 to TRBJ2-1; 15 bases agree with TRBD2. Germline V gene sequence: CDR1 SGHAT, CDR2 FQDESV (reference sequence). Trimming at V came to 2 bases and at J to 0 bases, leaving 17 bases not matched to a gene. This CDR3 has 23 residues.

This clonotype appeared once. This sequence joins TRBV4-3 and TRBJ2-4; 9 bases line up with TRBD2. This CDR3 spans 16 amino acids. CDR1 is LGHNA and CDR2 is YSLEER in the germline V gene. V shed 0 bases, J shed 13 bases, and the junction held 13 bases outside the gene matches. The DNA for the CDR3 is TGCGCCAGCAGCCAAGACTTGGCGGGGGGGAATACTTGGCAGTACTTC. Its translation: CASSQDLAGGNTWQYF.